These 27 T cell receptor beta chains were all obtained from the same sample, sequenced in a study of breast tumors, draining lymph nodes, adjacent tissues. A single record per CDR3 protein comes from TCRdb applying MiXCR to the multiplex PCR reads. Counted here are some 150,000 distinct CDR3 sequences, more than 20% occurring once; the ten biggest clones make up roughly 2.6%. Samples came from axillary lymph nodes draining the breast cancer. Input material: axillary lymph node tissue. The source of these receptors is a female donor with breast cancer. Some clones in this sample may be carry-over from other donors' samples.

This clonotype has at least ten counts. The chain combines TRBV6-2 or TRBV6-3 with TRBJ1-2; possibly TRBD1 for D (6 bases). The CDR3 consists of 14 residues. V lost 4 bases and J lost 8, with 17 bases in between. Germline loops: CDR1 MNHEY, CDR2 SVGEGT. The CDR3 loop reads CASSSTGIYRGYTF. CDR3 sequence (DNA): TGTGCCAGCAGTTCAACAGGGATCTATCGGGGCTACACCTTC.

This clonotype was seen ten or more times. CDR3 sequence: CASSLASGRGYEQFF. For the CDR3, the DNA is TGTGCCAGCAGCTTGGCTAGCGGGAGGGGCTATGAGCAGTTCTTC. The chain combines TRBV5-8 with TRBJ2-1; TRBD2 aligns across 12 bases. The CDR3 loop spans 15 amino acids. The V and J ends lost 0 bases and 8 bases, in that order; junction bases with no gene match: 3. Germline CDR1 reads SGHTS; CDR2 reads YDEGEE.

A note on this clonotype: Just one base apart from a much larger clone, this may be a read error. This sequence joins TRBV2 and TRBJ1-2, with TRBD1 identical over 7 bases. Germline loops: CDR1 SNHLY, CDR2 FYNNEI. Trimming cost V 6 bases and J 4 bases; bases outside gene matches: 5. CDR3 length: 13 amino acids. The CDR3 sequence: CASSQGEVYGYTF. The CDR3 bases are TGTGCCAGCAGCCAGGGGGAAGTCTATGGCTACACCTTC.

This clonotype was recorded once. Being one base from a much bigger clone, this may be a read error. The CDR3: CASSPVEGLRYEKLVF. As DNA, the CDR3 is TGTGCCAGCAGCCCCGTCGAGGGACTGCGGTATGAAAAACTGGTTTTT. The chain links TRBV7-9 to TRBJ1-4; the D gene is possibly TRBD1 (5 bases). CDR3 length: 16 residues. Germline CDR1 reads SEHNR; CDR2 reads FQNEAQ (reference sequence).

As to this clonotype: This may stem from a read error, because a much larger clone lies one nucleotide away. The rearrangement uses TRBV9 and TRBJ2-1; 10 bases are a match to TRBD2. The CDR3 covers 15 residues. Looked up from germline, CDR1 is SGDLS and CDR2 is YYNGEE. The CDR3 region is CASSLASGRANGQFF. The CDR3 DNA sequence: TGTGCCAGCAGCCTGGCCAGCGGGAGGGCCAATGGGCAGTTCTTC.

This clonotype was found many times. The V and J genes are TRBV5-5 and TRBJ2-7; the D gene is possibly TRBD2 (5 bases). The CDR3 runs 11 residues. CDR1 and CDR2 (germline): SGHKS, YYEKEE (reference sequence). The V and J ends lost 4 bases and 6 bases respectively, with 8 bases between them. CDR3 DNA: TGTGCCAGCAGCGAGGGTGGCGAGCAGTACTTC. Its translation is CASSEGGEQYF.

The sample holds many counts of this clonotype. The V and J genes are TRBV20-1 and TRBJ2-3; 12 nucleotides agree with TRBD2. Unmatched junction bases numbered 19, after V lost 5 bases and J lost 7 bases. Germline V gene sequence: CDR1 DFQATT, CDR2 SNEGSKA (reference sequence). CDR3 length equals 18 residues. The chain's CDR3 is CSALGLAGSRVPLNTQYF. The CDR3 DNA reads TGCAGTGCTCTCGGACTAGCGGGGTCCCGGGTCCCCCTGAATACGCAGTATTTT.

This clonotype was detected many times. J is TRBJ2-1 and V is TRBV15, with D hard to call. The germline V and J ends were trimmed by 5 bases and 4 bases, with 6 bases remaining between them. CDR1 LNHNV and CDR2 YYDKDF come from the germline V gene (reference sequence). The CDR3 contains 12 residues. Here the CDR3 DNA reads TGTGCCACCAGCCCAGCATACAATGAGCAGTTCTTC. Amino acid sequence: CATSPAYNEQFF.

This clonotype was seen repeatedly, ten times or more. This sequence joins TRBV3-1 and TRBJ2-7; possibly TRBD1 for D (6 bases). V was clipped by 1 base and J by 6 bases, with 13 bases between them. This CDR3 contains 14 residues. Per germline, CDR1 LGHDT and CDR2 YNNKEL (reference sequence). The CDR3 spells CASSQVQGRGEQYF. CDR3 DNA: TGTGCCAGCAGCCAAGTACAGGGAAGGGGCGAGCAGTACTTC.

About this clonotype itself: A read error is possible here, since a much larger clone lies one base away. Since the CDR3 does not end with the conserved phenylalanine or tryptophan, this likely comes from a read error. J is TRBJ2-5 and V is TRBV20-1; TRBD2 matches at 9 bases. CDR3 size: 16 residues. The germline gives CDR1 DFQATT, CDR2 SNEGSKA (reference sequence). Trimming removed 6 bases from V and 1 base from J; junction bases left unmatched: 12. The CDR3 loop is CSAPRPLAGFQETQYL. The CDR3 DNA reads as TGCAGTGCCCCTAGGCCTCTAGCGGGATTCCAAGAGACCCAGTACCTC.

As for this clonotype: Sequence at one end of the junction differs from germline and may be a read error. The rearrangement joins TRBV5-1 to TRBJ1-2; TRBD1 matches at 8 bases. The germline gives CDR1 SGHRS, CDR2 YFSETQ. CDR3 length: 14 amino acids. CDR3 in DNA: TGCGCCAGCAGCTTGAAGGGACAGGCCTATGGCTACGCCTTC. It is translated as CASSLKGQAYGYAF.

A word on this clonotype: Just one base apart from a much larger clone, this may be a read error. Because it lacks the conserved phenylalanine or tryptophan at the end, this CDR3 is likely a read error. The chain recombines TRBV20-1 with TRBJ2-5; D might be TRBD1 or TRBD2, each matching 5 bases. The CDR3 totals 16 residues. V was clipped by 2 bases and J by 4 bases, with 20 bases between them. CDR1 is DFQATT and CDR2 is SNEGSKA in the germline V gene (reference sequence). CDR3 sequence reads: CSARYRSPGGRETQYS. The CDR3 DNA reads as TGCAGTGCTAGATATCGGAGTCCTGGGGGACGAGAGACCCAGTACTCC.

With respect to this clonotype: One base away lies a much larger clone, so this may be a sequencing read error. The rearrangement uses TRBV12-3 or TRBV12-4 and TRBJ2-2, with D uncertain. V lost 4 bases to trimming and J lost 7 bases, with 4 bases between them. This CDR3 spans 11 amino acids. The CDR3 loop is CASSYVGELFF. CDR3 in DNA: TGTGCCAGCAGTTATGTCGGGGAGCTGTTTTTT.

This clonotype was seen a few times. CDR3 amino acids: CASSEGVRLNYGYTF. The CDR3 nucleotides are TGTGCCAGCAGTGAAGGCGTCCGACTTAACTATGGCTACACCTTC. The chain recombines TRBV6-1 with TRBJ1-2, with D uncertain. CDR3 length: 15 amino acids. The germline V and J ends were trimmed by 1 base and 1 base, with 10 bases remaining between them. CDR1 MNHNS and CDR2 SASEGT come from the germline V gene.

This clonotype was recorded at least ten times. V usage is TRBV5-6 and J usage is TRBJ2-3; 10 bases fit TRBD1. Germline values: CDR1 SGHDT, CDR2 YYEEEE. V lost 3 bases to trimming and J lost 0 bases; unmatched junction nucleotides: 4. The CDR3 covers 16 residues. CDR3 residues: CASSYDRGLSTDTQYF. The DNA of the CDR3 is TGTGCCAGCAGCTACGACAGGGGGCTAAGCACAGATACGCAGTATTTT.

This clonotype showed up many times. This sequence joins TRBV5-1 and TRBJ2-1; 7 nucleotides match TRBD2. This CDR3 contains 14 residues. Unmatched junction bases numbered 11, after V lost 4 bases and J lost 10 bases. CDR1 is SGHRS, CDR2 YFSETQ, per germline. CDR3 loop: CASSHSQAGVEQFF. Here the CDR3 DNA reads TGCGCCAGCAGCCATAGTCAGGCGGGAGTGGAGCAGTTCTTC.

This clonotype was detected many times. This chain's CDR3 is CASPDDTGELFF. CDR3 in DNA: TGTGCCAGCCCGGACGACACCGGGGAGCTGTTTTTT. The gene calls are TRBV13 and TRBJ2-2; D call uncertain. Between the trimmed V and J ends, which lost 8 bases and 3 bases, there was a span of 7 bases. From germline, CDR1 is PRHDT and CDR2 FYEKMQ (reference sequence). The CDR3 has 12 amino acids.

Concerning this clonotype itself: Since the CDR3 does not end with the conserved phenylalanine or tryptophan, this likely comes from a read error. The genes are TRBV3-1 and TRBJ2-5; D ambiguous. Germline assignment: CDR1 LGHDT and CDR2 YNNKEL (reference sequence). There are 17 residues in the CDR3. V was clipped by 3 bases and J by 7 bases, with 24 bases between them. The CDR3 protein is CASSHPKQRAAMTTQYL. The CDR3 DNA reads TGTGCCAGCAGCCATCCAAAACAAAGGGCGGCAATGACGACCCAGTACCTC.

Remarks on this clonotype: Germline and junction disagree at one end, which may indicate a read error. The chain recombines TRBV11-2 with TRBJ2-5, with 7 bases lining up with TRBD1. CDR1 is SGHAT and CDR2 is FQNNGV in the germline V gene. The CDR3 spans 14 residues. In DNA, the CDR3 is TGTGCCGGCAGCTGGGGGACAGCCCAAGGGACCCAGTACTTC. Translated: CAGSWGTAQGTQYF.

Concerning this clonotype: The germline gene is not matched at one end of the junction; a read error may be the cause. The CDR3 DNA is TGTGCCACCAGTGATGGGACACTCCAAGAGGCCCAGTACTTC. Protein product: CATSDGTLQEAQYF. V and J are TRBV24-1 and TRBJ2-5, with a weak D call TRBD1 (6 bases). The CDR3 has 14 amino acids. Germline loops: CDR1 KGHDR, CDR2 SFDVKD.

This clonotype was recorded many times. The rearrangement links TRBV20-1 to TRBJ2-3; 7 nucleotides align to TRBD1. The J segment lost 0 bases and the V segment lost 2 bases, leaving 14 bases of the junction unmatched. This CDR3 contains 18 residues. Germline CDR1 is DFQATT and CDR2 is SNEGSKA (reference sequence). CDR3 nucleotides: TGCAGTGCTAGATACCGCCGAACAGGGGTATCTAGCACAGATACGCAGTATTTT. It yields the protein CSARYRRTGVSSTDTQYF.

This clonotype has at least ten counts. CDR3 bases: TGCGCCAGCAGCTTGTCCGTCGGGAAAGGCTACGAGCAGTACTTC. Translation: CASSLSVGKGYEQYF. V is TRBV5-1 and J is TRBJ2-7, with D perhaps matching TRBD2 (5 bases). This CDR3 has 15 residues. V lost 1 base to trimming and J lost 3 bases, with 14 bases between them. Germline assignment: CDR1 SGHRS and CDR2 YFSETQ.

There are many counts of this clonotype. The rearrangement joins TRBV7-9 to TRBJ2-3; 8 bases fit TRBD2. The CDR3 is 15 residues long. V lost 1 base and J lost 4; bases outside the gene matches: 4. From germline, CDR1 is SEHNR and CDR2 FQNEAQ (reference sequence). CDR3 sequence reads: CASSLVTSGADTQYF. The CDR3 nucleotides are TGTGCCAGCAGCTTAGTTACTAGCGGAGCAGATACGCAGTATTTT.

This clonotype was found many times. V gene TRBV5-1 combines with J gene TRBJ2-1; TRBD2 matches 8 bases. This CDR3 comprises 15 residues. The germline CDR1 and CDR2 sequences are SGHRS and YFSETQ. J gave up 6 bases and V 0 bases, and 5 bases lay outside the gene matches. In DNA form, the CDR3 reads TGCGCCAGCAGCTTGGCAGCGGGAGCAAGCAATGAGCAGTTCTTC. Translating it yields CASSLAAGASNEQFF.

A remark on this clonotype: A read error may explain this, as a much larger clone is one base away. The V and J genes are TRBV5-1 and TRBJ2-5, with TRBD2 identical over 8 bases. Germline V gene lookup returns CDR1 SGHRS and CDR2 YFSETQ. CDR3 length: 15 residues. CDR3 DNA sequence: TGCGCCAGCAGCTTGGTGGCTAGCGGGCAAGAGGCCCAGTACTTC. This translates into CASSLVASGQEAQYF.

This clonotype was observed at least ten times. This chain uses TRBV24-1 with TRBJ2-5; 7 bases are shared with TRBD2. Trimming at V came to 4 bases and at J to 2 bases, leaving 9 bases not matched to a gene. The germline gives CDR1 KGHDR, CDR2 SFDVKD. The CDR3 length is 16 residues. CDR3 loop: CATSDPRLAGQETQYF. For the CDR3, the DNA is TGTGCCACCAGTGACCCCCGACTAGCAGGGCAAGAGACCCAGTACTTC.

There are many counts of this clonotype. The chain employs TRBV7-2 and TRBJ2-1, with 8 bases lining up with TRBD2. Germline V gene sequence: CDR1 SGHTA, CDR2 FQGNSA. The CDR3 runs 16 residues. With V trimmed by 5 bases and J by 3 bases, 9 bases remained unmatched. CDR3 sequence: CASSTGGTGNYNEQFF. DNA for the CDR3: TGTGCCAGCAGCACGGGGGGGACTGGAAACTACAATGAGCAGTTCTTC.